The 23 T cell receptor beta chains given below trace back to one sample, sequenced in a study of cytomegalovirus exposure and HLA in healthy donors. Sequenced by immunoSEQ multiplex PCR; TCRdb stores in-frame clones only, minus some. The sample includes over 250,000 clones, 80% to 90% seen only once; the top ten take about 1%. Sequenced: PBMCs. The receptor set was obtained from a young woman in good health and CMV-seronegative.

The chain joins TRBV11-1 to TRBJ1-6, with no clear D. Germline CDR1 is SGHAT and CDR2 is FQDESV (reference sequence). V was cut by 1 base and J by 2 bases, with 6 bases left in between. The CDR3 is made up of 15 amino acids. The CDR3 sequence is CASSLDSTYNSPLHF. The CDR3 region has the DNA TGTGCCAGCAGCTTAGACAGCACCTATAATTCACCCCTCCACTTT.

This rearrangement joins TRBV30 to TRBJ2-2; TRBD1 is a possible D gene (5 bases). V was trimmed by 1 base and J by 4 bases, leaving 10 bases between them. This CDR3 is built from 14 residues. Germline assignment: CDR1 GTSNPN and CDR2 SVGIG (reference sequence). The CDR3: CAWSEQGITGELFF. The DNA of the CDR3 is TGTGCCTGGAGTGAGCAGGGAATCACCGGGGAGCTGTTTTTT.

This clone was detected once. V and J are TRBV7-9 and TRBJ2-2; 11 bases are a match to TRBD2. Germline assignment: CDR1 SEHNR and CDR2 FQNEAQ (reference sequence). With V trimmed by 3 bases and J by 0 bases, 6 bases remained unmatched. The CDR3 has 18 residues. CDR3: CASSLGLAALANTGELFF. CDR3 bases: TGTGCCAGCAGCTTGGGACTAGCGGCCTTAGCGAACACCGGGGAGCTGTTTTTT.

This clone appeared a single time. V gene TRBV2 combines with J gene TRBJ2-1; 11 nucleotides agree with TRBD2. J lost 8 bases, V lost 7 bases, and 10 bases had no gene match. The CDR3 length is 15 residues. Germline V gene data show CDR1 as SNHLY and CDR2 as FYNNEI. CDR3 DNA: TGTGCCAGCACCGACCTAGCGGGAGGTTCGGATGAGCAGTTCTTC. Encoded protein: CASTDLAGGSDEQFF.

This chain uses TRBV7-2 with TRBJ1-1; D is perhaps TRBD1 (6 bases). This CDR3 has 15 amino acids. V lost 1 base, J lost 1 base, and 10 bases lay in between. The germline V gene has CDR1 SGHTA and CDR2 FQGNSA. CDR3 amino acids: CASSLVGARNTEAFF. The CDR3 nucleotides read TGTGCCAGCAGCTTAGTGGGGGCCCGGAACACTGAAGCTTTCTTT.

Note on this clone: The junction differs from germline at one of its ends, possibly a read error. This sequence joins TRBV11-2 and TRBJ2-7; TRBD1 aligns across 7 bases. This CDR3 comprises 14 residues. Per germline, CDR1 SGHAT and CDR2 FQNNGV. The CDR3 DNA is TGTGCCAGCAGCTTAGCCAGCTTCCGGGACAGCTCCGACTTC. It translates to CASSLASFRDSSDF.

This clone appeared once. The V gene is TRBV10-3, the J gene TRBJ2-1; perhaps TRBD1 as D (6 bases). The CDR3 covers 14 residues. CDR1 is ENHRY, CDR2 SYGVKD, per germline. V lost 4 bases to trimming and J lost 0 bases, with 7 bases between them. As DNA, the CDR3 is TGTGCCATCAGTGCCAGGGGCTCCTACAATGAGCAGTTCTTC. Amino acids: CAISARGSYNEQFF.

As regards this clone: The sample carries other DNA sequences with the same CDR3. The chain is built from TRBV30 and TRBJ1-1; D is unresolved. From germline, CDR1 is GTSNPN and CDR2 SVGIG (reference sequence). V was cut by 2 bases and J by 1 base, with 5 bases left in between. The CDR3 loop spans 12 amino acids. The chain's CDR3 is CAWSPGNTEAFF. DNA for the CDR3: TGTGCCTGGAGTCCCGGGAACACTGAAGCTTTCTTT.

CDR3 residues: CASSERTWGNQPQHF. CDR3 coding DNA: TGTGCCAGCAGCGAGCGGACTTGGGGCAATCAGCCCCAGCATTTT. This chain connects TRBV7-2 to TRBJ1-5; the D is unclear. This CDR3 has 15 residues. CDR1 and CDR2 (germline): SGHTA, FQGNSA. V was clipped by 5 bases and J by 2 bases, with 13 bases between them.

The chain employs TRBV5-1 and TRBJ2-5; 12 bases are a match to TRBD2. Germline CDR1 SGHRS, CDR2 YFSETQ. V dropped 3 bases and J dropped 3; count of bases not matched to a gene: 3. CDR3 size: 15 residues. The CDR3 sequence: CASSSSGREEETQYF. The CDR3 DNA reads TGCGCCAGCAGCTCTAGCGGGAGGGAGGAAGAGACCCAGTACTTC. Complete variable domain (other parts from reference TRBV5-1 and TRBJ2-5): KAGVTQTPRYLIKTRGQQVTLSCSPISGHRSVSWYQQTPGQGLQFLFEYFSETQRNKGNFPGRFSGRQFSNSRSEMNVSTLELGDSALYLCASSSSGREEETQYFGPGTRLLVL.

The CDR3 here is CASSHPTTVRQETQYF. In DNA, the CDR3 is TGTGCCAGCAGCCATCCTACGACAGTTCGGCAAGAGACCCAGTACTTC. This chain uses TRBV11-2 with TRBJ2-5; a possible D gene is TRBD1 (5 bases). Trimming pared 5 bases from V and 2 bases from J, leaving 18 bases between. The CDR3 sequence is 16 residues long. Looked up from germline, CDR1 is SGHAT and CDR2 is FQNNGV.

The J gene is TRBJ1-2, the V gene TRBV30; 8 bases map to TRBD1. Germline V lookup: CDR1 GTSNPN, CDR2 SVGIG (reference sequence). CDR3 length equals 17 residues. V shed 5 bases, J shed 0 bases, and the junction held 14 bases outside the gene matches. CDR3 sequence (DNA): TGTGCCTGGGAGGCCGGGACAGGCGAGTTAGCTAACTATGGCTACACCTTC. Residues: CAWEAGTGELANYGYTF.

CDR3 in DNA: TGTGCCAGCAGCTTACTGGCGGCTAGCGGGCAATACGAGCAGTACTTC. This codes for CASSLLAASGQYEQYF. This chain connects TRBV7-2 to TRBJ2-7, with TRBD2 matching 8 bases. This CDR3 comprises 16 residues. Per germline, CDR1 SGHTA and CDR2 FQGNSA. V gave up 2 bases and J gave up 4 bases; unmatched junction bases: 10. The full variable domain, with the rest looked up from reference TRBV7-2 and TRBJ2-7, is GAGVSQSPSNKVTEKGKDVELRCDPISGHTALYWYRQSLGQGLEFLIYFQGNSAPDKSGLPSDRFSAERTGGSVSTLTIQRTQQEDSAVYLCASSLLAASGQYEQYFGPGTRLTVT.

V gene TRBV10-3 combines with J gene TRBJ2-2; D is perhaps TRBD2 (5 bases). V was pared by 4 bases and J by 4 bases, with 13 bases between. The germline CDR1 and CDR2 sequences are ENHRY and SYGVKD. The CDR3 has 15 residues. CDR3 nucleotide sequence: TGTGCCATCAGTGTGGCCGCAGCGGTCACCGGGGAGCTGTTTTTT. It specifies CAISVAAAVTGELFF.

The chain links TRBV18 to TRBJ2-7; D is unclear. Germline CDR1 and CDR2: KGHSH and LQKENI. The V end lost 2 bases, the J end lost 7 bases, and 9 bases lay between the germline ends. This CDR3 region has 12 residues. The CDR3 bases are TGTGCCAGCTCACCAGATTTTCAGGAGCAGTACTTC. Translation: CASSPDFQEQYF.

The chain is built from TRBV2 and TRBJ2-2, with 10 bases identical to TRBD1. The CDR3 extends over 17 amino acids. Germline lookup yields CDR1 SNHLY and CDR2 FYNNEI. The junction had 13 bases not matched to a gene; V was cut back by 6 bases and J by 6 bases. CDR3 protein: CASSAADRGVWAGELFF. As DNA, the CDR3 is TGTGCCAGCAGCGCCGCGGACAGGGGGGTTTGGGCCGGGGAGCTGTTTTTT.

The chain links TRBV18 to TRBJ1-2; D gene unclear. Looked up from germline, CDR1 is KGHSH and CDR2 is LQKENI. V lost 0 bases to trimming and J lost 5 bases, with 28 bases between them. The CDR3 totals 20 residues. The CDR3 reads CASSPPIWATAQVGEYGYTF. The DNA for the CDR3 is TGTGCCAGCTCACCACCAATTTGGGCAACCGCACAAGTCGGGGAATATGGCTACACCTTC.

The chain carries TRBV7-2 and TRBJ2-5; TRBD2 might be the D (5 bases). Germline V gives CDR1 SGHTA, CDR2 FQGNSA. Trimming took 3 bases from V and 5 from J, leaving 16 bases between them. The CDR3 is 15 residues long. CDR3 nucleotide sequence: TGTGCCAGCAGCTTGAGGACTCCCGGCCGGGAGACCCAGTACTTC. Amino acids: CASSLRTPGRETQYF.

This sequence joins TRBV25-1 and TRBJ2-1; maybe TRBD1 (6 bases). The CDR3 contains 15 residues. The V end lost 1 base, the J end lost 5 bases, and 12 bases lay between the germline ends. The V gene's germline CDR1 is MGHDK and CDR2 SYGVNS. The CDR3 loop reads CASSEFGGLNNEQFF. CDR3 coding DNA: TGTGCCAGCAGTGAATTTGGGGGCCTGAACAATGAGCAGTTCTTC.

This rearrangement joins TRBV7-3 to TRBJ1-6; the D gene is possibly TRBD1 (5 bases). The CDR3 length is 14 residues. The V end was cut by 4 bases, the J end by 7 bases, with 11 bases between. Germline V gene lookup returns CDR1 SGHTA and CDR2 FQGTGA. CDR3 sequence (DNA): TGTGCCAGCAGCTCAGACAGTGGAAATTCACCCCTCCACTTT. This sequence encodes CASSSDSGNSPLHF.

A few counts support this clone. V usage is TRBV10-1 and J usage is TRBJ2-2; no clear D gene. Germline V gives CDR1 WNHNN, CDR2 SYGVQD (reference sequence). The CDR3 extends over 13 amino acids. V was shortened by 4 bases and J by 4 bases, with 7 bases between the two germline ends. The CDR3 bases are TGCGCCAGCAGTGGTAGCATCACCGGGGAGCTGTTTTTT. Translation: CASSGSITGELFF.

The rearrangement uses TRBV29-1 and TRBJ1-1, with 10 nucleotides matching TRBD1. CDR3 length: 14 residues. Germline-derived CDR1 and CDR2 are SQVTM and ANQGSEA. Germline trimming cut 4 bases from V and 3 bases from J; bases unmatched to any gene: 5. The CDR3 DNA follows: TGCAGCGTTGGGGTCGGGACAGGGGACACTGAAGCTTTCTTT. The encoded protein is CSVGVGTGDTEAFF.

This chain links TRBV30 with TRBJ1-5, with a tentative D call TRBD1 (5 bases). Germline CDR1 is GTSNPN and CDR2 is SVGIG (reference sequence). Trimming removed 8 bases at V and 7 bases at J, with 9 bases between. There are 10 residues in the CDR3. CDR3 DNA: TGTGCCGGGGGGGGGCAGCCCCAGCATTTT. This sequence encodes CAGGGQPQHF. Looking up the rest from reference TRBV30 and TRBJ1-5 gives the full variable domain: SQTIHQWPATLVQPVGSPLSLECTVEGTSNPNLYWYRQAAGRGLQLLFYSVGIGQISSEVPQNLSASRPQDRQFILSSKKLLLSDSGFYLCAGGGQPQHFGDGTRLSIL.